The 14 T cell receptor beta chains reported below all come from one sample, sequenced in a study of cytomegalovirus exposure and HLA in healthy donors (dated by TCRdb to 2016 to 2017). Preparation of the library involved the immunoSEQ multiplex PCR assay. For the multiplex PCR, a mixture combining 60 forward primers for TCR Vbeta segments and 13 reverse primers for TCR Jbeta segments was used. The table comes from immuneACCESS by way of TCRdb, which keeps in-frame sequences with V and J called. Part of the clones is missing from these tables; in studies checked, under half for an unresolved V gene and the rest for unknown reasons. For this sample the table gives under 200,000 clones, of which 65% to 85% were detected only once. About 2.4% of the sample is taken by the ten largest. Material for sequencing was PBMCs. These receptors were taken from a woman between 40 and 55 years old in good health and CMV-seropositive.

V usage is TRBV7-8 and J usage is TRBJ2-5; D perhaps matches TRBD2 (6 bases). Trimming removed 4 bases at V and 4 bases at J, with 13 bases between. The V gene's germline CDR1 is SGHVS and CDR2 FQNEAQ. The CDR3 is made up of 14 amino acids. The CDR3 protein is CASSSPGGGETQYF. Written as DNA, the CDR3 is TGTGCCAGCAGCTCCCCCGGGGGTGGAGAGACCCAGTACTTC.

This clone has just a few counts. The chain uses TRBV10-3 and TRBJ2-2; TRBD2 matches at 10 bases. Looked up from germline, CDR1 is ENHRY and CDR2 is SYGVKD. The CDR3 length is 15 residues. With V trimmed by 6 bases and J by 7 bases, 8 bases remained unmatched. This CDR3 reads CAISLLAGEDGELFF. The CDR3 DNA follows: TGTGCCATCAGCCTCCTAGCGGGGGAGGACGGGGAGCTGTTTTTT.

The J gene is TRBJ1-1, the V gene TRBV11-3; the D is unclear. Trimming left V 2 bases short and J 4 bases short, with 8 bases between. Germline V gives CDR1 SGHNT, CDR2 YENEEA. The CDR3 contains 13 residues. The DNA of the CDR3 is TGTGCCAGCAGCTTACGGGAAAGCACTGAAGCTTTCTTT. Protein product: CASSLRESTEAFF. The whole variable domain, remainder taken from reference TRBV11-3 and TRBJ1-1, is EAGVVQSPRYKIIEKKQPVAFWCNPISGHNTLYWYLQNLGQGPELLIRYENEEAVDDSQLPKDRFSAERLKGVDSTLKIQPAELGDSAVYLCASSLRESTEAFFGQGTRLTVV.

V is TRBV2 and J is TRBJ1-5; TRBD1 matches at 7 bases. Germline V lookup: CDR1 SNHLY, CDR2 FYNNEI. V gave up 6 bases and J gave up 6 bases; unmatched junction bases: 11. The CDR3 loop spans 15 amino acids. The CDR3 sequence is CASRGTGVGGQPQHF. As DNA, the CDR3 is TGTGCCAGCAGGGGAACAGGGGTAGGGGGTCAGCCCCAGCATTTT.

The genes are TRBV27 and TRBJ2-7; perhaps TRBD1 as D (6 bases). Germline-derived CDR1 and CDR2 are MNHEY and SMNVEV (reference sequence). CDR3 size: 15 residues. Trimming shortened V by 6 bases and J by 4 bases, and 19 bases separated the two germline ends. The CDR3 nucleotides are TGTGCCAGCAGCCCCGACAGGTTTGATCGGTACGAGCAGTACTTC. Its protein product is CASSPDRFDRYEQYF.

This rearrangement joins TRBV7-2 to TRBJ1-2; possible D gene TRBD1, 6 bases. The CDR3 consists of 14 residues. Germline V gives CDR1 SGHTA, CDR2 FQGNSA. V shed 6 bases and J shed 8 bases, with 19 bases lying between them. CDR3 loop: CASSSSGGSTGYTF. CDR3 sequence (DNA): TGTGCCAGCAGTTCGTCGGGGGGCTCCACGGGCTACACCTTC.

J is TRBJ2-5 and V is TRBV5-6; possibly TRBD2 for D (5 bases). The V end was cut by 4 bases, the J end by 0 bases, with 10 bases between. The germline gives CDR1 SGHDT, CDR2 YYEEEE. The CDR3 covers 14 residues. Here the CDR3 DNA reads TGTGCCAGCAGCCCGTCGGAGGACCAAGAGACCCAGTACTTC. This sequence encodes CASSPSEDQETQYF.

The genes are TRBV4-1 and TRBJ2-7; perhaps TRBD1 as D (6 bases). Germline V gene sequence: CDR1 MGHRA, CDR2 YSYEKL. CDR3 length: 13 amino acids. V was clipped by 0 bases and J by 5 bases, with 8 bases between them. The CDR3 reads CASSQDPGDEQYF. In DNA form, the CDR3 reads TGCGCCAGCAGCCAAGATCCAGGGGACGAGCAGTACTTC.

This clone occurred a few times. This chain links TRBV5-1 with TRBJ2-1; TRBD1 matches 7 bases. The CDR3 consists of 15 residues. Looked up from germline, CDR1 is SGHRS and CDR2 is YFSETQ. V trimming: 4 bases; J trimming: 1 base; junction bases outside the gene matches: 5. The CDR3 reads CASSPGQVSYNEQFF. The CDR3 nucleotides read TGCGCCAGCAGCCCCGGACAGGTATCCTACAATGAGCAGTTCTTC.

The rearrangement uses TRBV7-8 and TRBJ2-7; 9 bases map to TRBD1. CDR3 size: 14 residues. Germline CDR1 and CDR2: SGHVS and FQNEAQ. The V gene end was trimmed by 4 bases and the J gene end by 3 bases; junction bases not matched to a gene: 4. The CDR3 DNA is TGTGCCAGCAGCTGGACAGGGGATCTCTACGAGCAGTACTTC. Translating gives CASSWTGDLYEQYF.

The J gene is TRBJ2-3, the V gene TRBV30; 9 nucleotides align to TRBD2. Germline CDR1 and CDR2: GTSNPN and SVGIG (reference sequence). This CDR3 has 15 residues. Trimming cost V 3 bases and J 2 bases; bases outside gene matches: 6. Here the CDR3 DNA reads TGTGCCTGGAGCCGACTAGCGGAGAACACAGATACGCAGTATTTT. Translation: CAWSRLAENTDTQYF.

The genes are TRBV2 and TRBJ2-7, with 7 bases lining up with TRBD1. V trimming: 6 bases; J trimming: 2 bases; junction bases outside the gene matches: 7. The V gene's germline CDR1 is SNHLY and CDR2 FYNNEI. The CDR3 sequence is 14 residues long. CDR3 protein: CASRGDSRAYEQYF. DNA of the CDR3: TGTGCCAGCAGGGGGGACAGCCGAGCCTACGAGCAGTACTTC. The variable domain in full, completed from reference TRBV2 and TRBJ2-7, reads EPEVTQTPSHQVTQMGQEVILRCVPISNHLYFYWYRQILGQKVEFLVSFYNNEISEKSEIFDDQFSVERPDGSNFTLKIRSTKLEDSAMYFCASRGDSRAYEQYFGPGTRLTVT.

The chain has TRBV19 and TRBJ2-5; 10 bases fit TRBD1. Looked up from germline, CDR1 is LNHDA and CDR2 is SQIVND (reference sequence). This CDR3 region has 15 residues. With V trimmed by 6 bases and J by 3 bases, 7 bases remained unmatched. CDR3 DNA: TGTGCCAGTAGGTTACACGGACAGGGGGAAGAGACCCAGTACTTC. It yields the protein CASRLHGQGEETQYF.

The J gene is TRBJ1-2, the V gene TRBV15; 10 bases are a match to TRBD1. Trimming at V came to 1 base and at J to 3 bases, leaving 5 bases not matched to a gene. The CDR3 is made up of 16 amino acids. CDR1 is LNHNV, CDR2 YYDKDF, per germline (reference sequence). The DNA for the CDR3 is TGTGCCACCAGCAGAGGGACAGGGGGGCAGTACTATGGCTACACCTTC. As protein: CATSRGTGGQYYGYTF.